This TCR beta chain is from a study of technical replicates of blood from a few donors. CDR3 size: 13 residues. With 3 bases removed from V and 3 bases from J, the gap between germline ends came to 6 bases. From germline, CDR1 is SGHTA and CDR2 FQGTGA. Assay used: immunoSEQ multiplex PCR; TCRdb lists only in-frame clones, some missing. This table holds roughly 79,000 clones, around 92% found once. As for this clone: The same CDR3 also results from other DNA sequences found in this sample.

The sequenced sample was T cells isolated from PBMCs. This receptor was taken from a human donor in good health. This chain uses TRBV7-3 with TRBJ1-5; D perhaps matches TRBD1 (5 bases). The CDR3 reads CASSLTANQPQHF. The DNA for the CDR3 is TGTGCCAGCAGCTTGACAGCCAATCAGCCCCAGCATTTT.